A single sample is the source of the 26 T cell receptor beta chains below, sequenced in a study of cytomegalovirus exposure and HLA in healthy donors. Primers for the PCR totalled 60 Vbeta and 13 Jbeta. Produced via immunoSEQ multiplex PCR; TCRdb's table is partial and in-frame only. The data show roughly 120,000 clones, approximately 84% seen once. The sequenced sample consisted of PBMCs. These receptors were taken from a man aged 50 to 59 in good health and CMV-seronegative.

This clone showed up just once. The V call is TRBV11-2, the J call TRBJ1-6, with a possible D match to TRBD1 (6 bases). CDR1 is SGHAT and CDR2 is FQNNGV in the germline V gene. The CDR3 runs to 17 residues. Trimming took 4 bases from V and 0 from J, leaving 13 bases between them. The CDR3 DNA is TGTGCCAGCAGCTCCTTGGACAGAAGCTCCTATAATTCACCCCTCCACTTT. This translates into CASSSLDRSSYNSPLHF.

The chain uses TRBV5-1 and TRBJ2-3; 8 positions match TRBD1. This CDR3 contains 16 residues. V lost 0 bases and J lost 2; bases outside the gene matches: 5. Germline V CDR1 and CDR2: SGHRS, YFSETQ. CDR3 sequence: CASSLGQGLTTDTQYF. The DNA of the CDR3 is TGCGCCAGCAGCTTGGGACAGGGGTTAACCACAGATACGCAGTATTTT. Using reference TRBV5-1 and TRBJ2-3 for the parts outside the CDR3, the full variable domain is KAGVTQTPRYLIKTRGQQVTLSCSPISGHRSVSWYQQTPGQGLQFLFEYFSETQRNKGNFPGRFSGRQFSNSRSEMNVSTLELGDSALYLCASSLGQGLTTDTQYFGPGTRLTVL.

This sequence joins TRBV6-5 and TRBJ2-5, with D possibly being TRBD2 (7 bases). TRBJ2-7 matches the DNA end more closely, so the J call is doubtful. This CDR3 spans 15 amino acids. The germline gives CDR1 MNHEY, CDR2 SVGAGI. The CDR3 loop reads CASSYGGALTYEQYF. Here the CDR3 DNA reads TGTGCCAGCAGTTACGGGGGGGCCCTCACCTACGAGCAGTACTTC.

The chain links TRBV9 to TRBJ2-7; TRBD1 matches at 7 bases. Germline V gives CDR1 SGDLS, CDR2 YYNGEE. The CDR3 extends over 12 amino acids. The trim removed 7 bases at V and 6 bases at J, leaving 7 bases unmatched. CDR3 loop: CASQDRVGEQYF. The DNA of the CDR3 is TGTGCCAGCCAAGACAGGGTCGGCGAGCAGTACTTC.

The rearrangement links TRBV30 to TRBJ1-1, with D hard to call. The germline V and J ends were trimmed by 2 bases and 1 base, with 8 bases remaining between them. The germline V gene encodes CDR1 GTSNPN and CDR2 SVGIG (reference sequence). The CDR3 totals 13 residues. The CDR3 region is CAWSRGSNTEAFF. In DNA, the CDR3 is TGTGCCTGGAGTCGGGGATCGAACACTGAAGCTTTCTTT.

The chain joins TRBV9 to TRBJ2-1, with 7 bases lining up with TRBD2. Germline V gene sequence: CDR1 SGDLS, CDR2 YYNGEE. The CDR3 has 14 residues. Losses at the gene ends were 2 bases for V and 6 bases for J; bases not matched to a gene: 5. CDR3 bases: TGTGCCAGCAGCGTCCTCCCGGGGGGCAATGAGCAGTTCTTC. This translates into CASSVLPGGNEQFF.

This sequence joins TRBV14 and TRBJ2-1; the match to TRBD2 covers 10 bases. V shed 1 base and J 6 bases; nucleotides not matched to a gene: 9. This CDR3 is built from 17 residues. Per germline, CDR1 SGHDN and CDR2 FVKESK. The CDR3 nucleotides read TGTGCCAGCAGCCAAGGAGCGGGGGGGCGTTCGAGCAATGAGCAGTTCTTC. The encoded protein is CASSQGAGGRSSNEQFF.

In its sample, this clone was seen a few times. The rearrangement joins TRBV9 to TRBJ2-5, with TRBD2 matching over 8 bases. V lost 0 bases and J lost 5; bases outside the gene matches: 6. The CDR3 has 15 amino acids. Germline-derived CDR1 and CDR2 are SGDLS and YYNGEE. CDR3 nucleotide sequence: TGTGCCAGCAGCGTAGAGGGACTAGTTTTGGAGACCCAGTACTTC. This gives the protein CASSVEGLVLETQYF. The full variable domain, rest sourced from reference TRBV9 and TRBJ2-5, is DSGVTQTPKHLITATGQRVTLRCSPRSGDLSVYWYQQSLDQGLQFLIQYYNGEERAKGNILERFSAQQFPDLHSELNLSSLELGDSALYFCASSVEGLVLETQYFGPGTRLLVL.

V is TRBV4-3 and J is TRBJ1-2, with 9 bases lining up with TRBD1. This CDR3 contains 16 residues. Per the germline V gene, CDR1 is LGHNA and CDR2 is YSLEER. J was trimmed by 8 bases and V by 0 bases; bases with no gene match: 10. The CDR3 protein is CASSQEIGRDREGYTF. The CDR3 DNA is TGCGCCAGCAGCCAAGAAATCGGGCGGGACAGGGAGGGCTACACCTTC.

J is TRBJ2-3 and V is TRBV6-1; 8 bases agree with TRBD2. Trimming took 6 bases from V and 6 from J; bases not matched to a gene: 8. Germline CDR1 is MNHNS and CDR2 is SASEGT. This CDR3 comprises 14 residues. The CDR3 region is CASRAPGGMDTQYF. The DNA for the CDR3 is TGTGCCAGCAGGGCGCCGGGGGGGATGGATACGCAGTATTTT.

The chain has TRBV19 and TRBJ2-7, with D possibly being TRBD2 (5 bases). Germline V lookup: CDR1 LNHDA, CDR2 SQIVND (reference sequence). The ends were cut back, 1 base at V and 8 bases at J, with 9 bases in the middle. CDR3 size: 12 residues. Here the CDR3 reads CASSIAPGKQYF. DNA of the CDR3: TGTGCCAGTAGTATAGCCCCGGGGAAGCAGTACTTC.

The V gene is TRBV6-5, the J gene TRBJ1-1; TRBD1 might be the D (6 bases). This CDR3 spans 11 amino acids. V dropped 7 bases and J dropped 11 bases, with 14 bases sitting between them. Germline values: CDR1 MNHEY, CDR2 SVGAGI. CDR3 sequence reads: CASTEQGWAFF. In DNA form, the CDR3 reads TGTGCCAGCACCGAACAGGGTTGGGCTTTCTTT.

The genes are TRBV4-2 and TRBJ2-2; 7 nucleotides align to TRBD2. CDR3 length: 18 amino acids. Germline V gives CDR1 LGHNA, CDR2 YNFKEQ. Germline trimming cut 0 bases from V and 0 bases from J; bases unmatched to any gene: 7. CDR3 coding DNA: TGTGCCAGCAGCCAAGAGCGAGCGGGGTTCGCGAACACCGGGGAGCTGTTTTTT. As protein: CASSQERAGFANTGELFF.

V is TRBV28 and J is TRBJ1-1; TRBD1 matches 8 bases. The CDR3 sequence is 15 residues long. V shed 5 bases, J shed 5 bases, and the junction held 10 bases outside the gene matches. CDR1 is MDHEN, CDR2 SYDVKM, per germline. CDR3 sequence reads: CASSPSGGAGTEAFF. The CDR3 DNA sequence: TGTGCCAGCAGTCCCTCAGGGGGCGCGGGAACTGAAGCTTTCTTT.

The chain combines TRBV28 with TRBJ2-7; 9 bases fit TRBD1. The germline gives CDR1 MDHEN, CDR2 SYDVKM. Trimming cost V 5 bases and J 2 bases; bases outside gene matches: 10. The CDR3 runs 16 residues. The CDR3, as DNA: TGTGCCAGCAGTCCCGAAAACACAGGGGGCCCCTACGAGCAGTACTTC. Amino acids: CASSPENTGGPYEQYF.

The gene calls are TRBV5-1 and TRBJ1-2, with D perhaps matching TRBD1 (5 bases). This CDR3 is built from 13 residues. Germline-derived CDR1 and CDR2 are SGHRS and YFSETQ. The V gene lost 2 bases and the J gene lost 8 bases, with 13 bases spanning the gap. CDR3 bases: TGCGCCAGCAGCTTTCAGGGTGCGAGGGGCTACACCTTC. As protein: CASSFQGARGYTF.

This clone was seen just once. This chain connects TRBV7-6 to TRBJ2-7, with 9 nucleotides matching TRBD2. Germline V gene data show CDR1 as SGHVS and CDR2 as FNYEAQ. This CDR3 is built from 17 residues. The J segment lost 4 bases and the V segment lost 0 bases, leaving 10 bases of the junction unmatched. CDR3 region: CASSLAPFGSGSYEQYF. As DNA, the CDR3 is TGTGCCAGCAGCTTAGCGCCTTTTGGTAGCGGGAGTTACGAGCAGTACTTC. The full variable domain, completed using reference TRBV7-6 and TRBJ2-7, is GAGVSQSPRYKVTKRGQDVALRCDPISGHVSLYWYRQALGQGPEFLTYFNYEAQQDKSGLPNDRFSAERPEGSISTLTIQRTEQRDSAMYRCASSLAPFGSGSYEQYFGPGTRLTVT.

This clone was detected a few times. The CDR3 region has the DNA TGTGCCAGCAGTAGAAGCGACAGGAACTATGGCTACACCTTC. This translates into CASSRSDRNYGYTF. This chain joins TRBV2 and TRBJ1-2; D is perhaps TRBD1 (6 bases). With 5 bases removed from V and 2 bases from J, the gap between germline ends came to 12 bases. Germline loops: CDR1 SNHLY, CDR2 FYNNEI. The CDR3 consists of 14 residues. Full variable domain (outside the CDR3, taken from reference TRBV2 and TRBJ1-2): EPEVTQTPSHQVTQMGQEVILRCVPISNHLYFYWYRQILGQKVEFLVSFYNNEISEKSEIFDDQFSVERPDGSNFTLKIRSTKLEDSAMYFCASSRSDRNYGYTFGSGTRLTVV.

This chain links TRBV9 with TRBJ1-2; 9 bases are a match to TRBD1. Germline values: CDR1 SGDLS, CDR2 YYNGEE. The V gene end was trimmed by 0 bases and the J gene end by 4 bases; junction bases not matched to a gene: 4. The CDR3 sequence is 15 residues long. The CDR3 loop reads CASSVVQGATYGYTF. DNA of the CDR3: TGTGCCAGCAGCGTAGTACAGGGGGCTACCTATGGCTACACCTTC.

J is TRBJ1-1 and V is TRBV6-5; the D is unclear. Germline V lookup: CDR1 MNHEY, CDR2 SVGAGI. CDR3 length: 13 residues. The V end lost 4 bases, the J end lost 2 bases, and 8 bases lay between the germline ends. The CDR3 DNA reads TGTGCCAGCAGTTCTATCTTAAACACTGAAGCTTTCTTT. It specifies CASSSILNTEAFF.

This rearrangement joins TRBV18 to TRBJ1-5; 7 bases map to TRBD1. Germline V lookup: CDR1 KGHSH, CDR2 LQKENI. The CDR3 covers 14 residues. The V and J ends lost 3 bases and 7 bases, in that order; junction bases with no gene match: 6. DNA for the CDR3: TGTGCCAGCTCACCTCGACAGGGATTACAGCCCCAGCATTTT. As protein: CASSPRQGLQPQHF.

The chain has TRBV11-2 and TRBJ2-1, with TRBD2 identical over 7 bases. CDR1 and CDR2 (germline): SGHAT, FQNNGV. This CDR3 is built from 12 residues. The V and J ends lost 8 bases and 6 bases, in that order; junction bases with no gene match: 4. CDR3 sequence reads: CASSRGGNEQFF. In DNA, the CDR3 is TGTGCCAGCTCGCGCGGGGGCAATGAGCAGTTCTTC.

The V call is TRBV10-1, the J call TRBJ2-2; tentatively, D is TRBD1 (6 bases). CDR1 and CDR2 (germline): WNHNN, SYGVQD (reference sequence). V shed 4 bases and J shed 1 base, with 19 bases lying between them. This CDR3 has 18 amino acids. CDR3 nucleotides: TGCGCCAGCAGTGCCCCCCGAAACAGGGATGAGAACACCGGGGAGCTGTTTTTT. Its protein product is CASSAPRNRDENTGELFF.

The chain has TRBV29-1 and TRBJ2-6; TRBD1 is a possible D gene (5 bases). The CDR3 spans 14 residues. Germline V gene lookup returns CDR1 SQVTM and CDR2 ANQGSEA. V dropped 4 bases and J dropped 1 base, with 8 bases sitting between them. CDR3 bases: TGCAGCGTTGGGGGCAGGTCTGGGGCCAACGTCCTGACTTTC. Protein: CSVGGRSGANVLTF.

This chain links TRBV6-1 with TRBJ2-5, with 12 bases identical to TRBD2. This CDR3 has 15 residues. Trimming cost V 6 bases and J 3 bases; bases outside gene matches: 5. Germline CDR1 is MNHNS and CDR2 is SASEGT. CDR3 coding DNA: TGTGCCAGCAGAGAGTGGACTAGCGGGAAAGAGACCCAGTACTTC. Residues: CASREWTSGKETQYF.

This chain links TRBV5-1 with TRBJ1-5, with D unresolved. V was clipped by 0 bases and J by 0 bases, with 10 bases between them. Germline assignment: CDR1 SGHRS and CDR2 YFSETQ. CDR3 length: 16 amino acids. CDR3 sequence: CASSLDPGNSNQPQHF. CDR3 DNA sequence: TGCGCCAGCAGCTTGGATCCTGGCAATAGCAATCAGCCCCAGCATTTT.